The 22 T cell receptor beta chains in this list originate from one sample, sequenced in a study of cytomegalovirus exposure and HLA in healthy donors. Using immunoSEQ multiplex PCR, the repertoire was profiled, and TCRdb retains in-frame clones only, with some absent. The sample consists of 150,000 to 200,000 clones, around four fifths of them appearing once. Sequencing used PBMCs. Receptors originate from a young man in good health and CMV-seropositive.

V and J are TRBV5-6 and TRBJ1-2; 7 bases agree with TRBD1. Germline-derived CDR1 and CDR2 are SGHDT and YYEEEE. CDR3 length: 13 amino acids. The V gene end was trimmed by 0 bases and the J gene end by 7 bases; junction bases not matched to a gene: 3. The CDR3 is CASSLEQGGGYTF. The CDR3 bases are TGTGCCAGCAGCTTGGAGCAGGGGGGTGGCTACACCTTC.

V gene TRBV9 combines with J gene TRBJ1-4, with 7 bases that match TRBD1. CDR1 SGDLS and CDR2 YYNGEE come from the germline V gene. The ends lost 3 bases at V and 7 bases at J; junction bases unmatched: 6. CDR3 length equals 14 residues. The CDR3 region is CASSADRAGEKLFF. As DNA, the CDR3 is TGTGCCAGCAGCGCCGACAGGGCGGGTGAAAAACTGTTTTTT. Full variable domain (remainder filled in from reference TRBV9 and TRBJ1-4): DSGVTQTPKHLITATGQRVTLRCSPRSGDLSVYWYQQSLDQGLQFLIQYYNGEERAKGNILERFSAQQFPDLHSELNLSSLELGDSALYFCASSADRAGEKLFFGSGTQLSVL.

The chain has TRBV10-3 and TRBJ2-1; the match to TRBD1 covers 7 bases. The CDR3 loop spans 13 amino acids. In germline, CDR1 is ENHRY, CDR2 SYGVKD. After removal of 4 bases from V and 8 bases from J, the junction contained 5 bases not matched to a gene. CDR3 amino acids: CAISGRQGDEQFF. The CDR3 DNA reads as TGTGCCATCAGTGGCCGACAGGGCGATGAGCAGTTCTTC.

The V and J genes are TRBV27 and TRBJ2-1, with 9 bases aligning to TRBD2. The length of the CDR3 is 14 residues. CDR1 is MNHEY, CDR2 SMNVEV, per germline (reference sequence). After removal of 8 bases from V and 5 bases from J, the junction contained 7 bases not matched to a gene. This CDR3 reads CASQAGGPDNEQFF. The CDR3, as DNA: TGTGCCAGCCAAGCGGGGGGCCCGGACAATGAGCAGTTCTTC.

The rearrangement links TRBV7-2 to TRBJ2-5; 10 bases align to TRBD2. Germline loops: CDR1 SGHTA, CDR2 FQGNSA. This CDR3 spans 15 amino acids. The ends lost 7 bases at V and 2 bases at J; junction bases unmatched: 7. The CDR3, as DNA: TGTGCCAGCAAGCTTGGGACTAGCGTGCAAGAGACCCAGTACTTC. This gives the protein CASKLGTSVQETQYF.

This clone was seen only a few times. V and J are TRBV5-1 and TRBJ1-6; possible D gene TRBD1, 6 bases. V lost 3 bases, J lost 8 bases, and 9 bases lay in between. The germline CDR1 and CDR2 sequences are SGHRS and YFSETQ. CDR3 length equals 13 residues. The CDR3 bases are TGCGCCAGCAGCTCCGAGGGGGATTCACCCCTCCACTTT. Translating gives CASSSEGDSPLHF. The variable domain in full, completed from reference TRBV5-1 and TRBJ1-6, reads KAGVTQTPRYLIKTRGQQVTLSCSPISGHRSVSWYQQTPGQGLQFLFEYFSETQRNKGNFPGRFSGRQFSNSRSEMNVSTLELGDSALYLCASSSEGDSPLHFGNGTRLTVT.

The V call is TRBV10-2, the J call TRBJ1-6; 9 bases are a match to TRBD1. In germline, CDR1 is WSHSY, CDR2 SAAADI. With V trimmed by 7 bases and J by 11 bases, 12 bases remained unmatched. The CDR3 is 15 residues long. The CDR3 DNA reads as TGCGCCAGCAATAAAAAACCGGGACAGGGTGCACCCCTCCACTTT. Its translation: CASNKKPGQGAPLHF.

The gene calls are TRBV5-6 and TRBJ1-2; D remains ambiguous. Germline CDR1 and CDR2: SGHDT and YYEEEE. The CDR3 is 14 residues long. V gave up 1 base and J gave up 1 base, with 8 bases separating them. CDR3 bases: TGTGCCAGCAGCTTGTGTGAGGGTAACTATGGCTACACCTTC. This translates into CASSLCEGNYGYTF.

The V call is TRBV11-3, the J call TRBJ2-2, with TRBD2 matching over 11 bases. The V segment lost 5 bases and the J segment 5 bases; nucleotides outside the gene matches: 1. CDR1 and CDR2 from the germline V gene are SGHNT and YENEEA. CDR3 length: 14 residues. CDR3 protein: CASSLAGGTGELFF. The CDR3 bases are TGTGCCAGCAGCCTAGCGGGGGGAACCGGGGAGCTGTTTTTT. Supplemented by reference TRBV11-3 and TRBJ2-2, the full variable domain reads EAGVVQSPRYKIIEKKQPVAFWCNPISGHNTLYWYLQNLGQGPELLIRYENEEAVDDSQLPKDRFSAERLKGVDSTLKIQPAELGDSAVYLCASSLAGGTGELFFGEGSRLTVL.

This chain joins TRBV7-3 and TRBJ2-7; TRBD1 matches 8 bases. V was clipped by 5 bases and J by 6 bases; unmatched bases: 12. The CDR3 loop spans 15 amino acids. CDR1 is SGHTA and CDR2 is FQGTGA in the germline V gene. Here the CDR3 DNA reads TGTGCCAGCAGCCAACGGACAGGGTGGGGCAGCGAGCAGTACTTC. Residues: CASSQRTGWGSEQYF.

This clone was seen a single time. The J gene is TRBJ1-2, the V gene TRBV7-2, with 10 bases aligning to TRBD1. Germline CDR1 is SGHTA and CDR2 is FQGNSA. This CDR3 has 14 residues. V shed 5 bases, J shed 7 bases, and the junction held 7 bases outside the gene matches. CDR3 in DNA: TGTGCCAGCAGCATGGGACAGGGGTATGTTGGCTACACCTTC. The encoded protein is CASSMGQGYVGYTF.

V gene TRBV5-1 combines with J gene TRBJ2-7, with 7 bases identical to TRBD1. This CDR3 has 16 amino acids. The J segment lost 3 bases and the V segment lost 2 bases, leaving 11 bases of the junction unmatched. CDR1 is SGHRS, CDR2 YFSETQ, per germline. The CDR3 spells CASSLGLWDRIYEQYF. The CDR3 bases are TGCGCCAGCAGCTTAGGCCTATGGGACAGAATCTACGAGCAGTACTTC.

This chain uses TRBV7-2 with TRBJ1-3, with TRBD1 matching 7 bases. Per the germline V gene, CDR1 is SGHTA and CDR2 is FQGNSA. Losses at the gene ends were 6 bases for V and 4 bases for J; bases not matched to a gene: 6. The CDR3 has 14 amino acids. The CDR3 DNA follows: TGTGCCAGCAGTAGACAGGGACCCGGAAACACCATATATTTT. Protein sequence: CASSRQGPGNTIYF.

The rearrangement uses TRBV12-5 and TRBJ1-5; the match to TRBD1 covers 7 bases. V lost 0 bases, J lost 0 bases, and 11 bases stayed unmatched. Per the germline V gene, CDR1 is LGHNT and CDR2 is FRNRAP. This CDR3 spans 19 amino acids. The CDR3 nucleotides are TGTGCTAGTGGTTTGGTCAAACCGGGACAGCCATATAGCAATCAGCCCCAGCATTTT. It specifies CASGLVKPGQPYSNQPQHF.

The rearrangement links TRBV9 to TRBJ2-2, with 14 positions matching TRBD2. Trimming took 4 bases from V and 6 from J; bases not matched to a gene: 2. The CDR3 loop spans 15 amino acids. Germline V gives CDR1 SGDLS, CDR2 YYNGEE. DNA for the CDR3: TGTGCCAGCAGCACGACTAGCGGGGGGGCCGGGGAGCTGTTTTTT. Protein product: CASSTTSGGAGELFF. Full variable domain (remainder filled in from reference TRBV9 and TRBJ2-2): DSGVTQTPKHLITATGQRVTLRCSPRSGDLSVYWYQQSLDQGLQFLIQYYNGEERAKGNILERFSAQQFPDLHSELNLSSLELGDSALYFCASSTTSGGAGELFFGEGSRLTVL.

The chain couples TRBV13 to TRBJ2-1; D is perhaps TRBD1 (7 bases). Germline assignment: CDR1 PRHDT and CDR2 FYEKMQ (reference sequence). The germline V and J ends were trimmed by 2 bases and 8 bases, with 16 bases remaining between them. CDR3 length: 15 residues. CDR3 in DNA: TGTGCCAGCAGCTTAACGGACAGGCCGGGGGATGAGCAGTTCTTC. This codes for CASSLTDRPGDEQFF.

CDR3 region: CASSLWTQTNEKLFF. The CDR3 bases are TGTGCCAGCAGCCTGTGGACACAAACTAATGAAAAACTGTTTTTT. The rearrangement links TRBV7-2 to TRBJ1-4, with D possibly matching TRBD1 (5 bases). Germline V gene lookup returns CDR1 SGHTA and CDR2 FQGNSA. CDR3 length: 15 residues. V was clipped by 5 bases and J by 1 base, with 11 bases between them.

The chain links TRBV18 to TRBJ1-5, with 9 nucleotides matching TRBD1. Looked up from germline, CDR1 is KGHSH and CDR2 is LQKENI. The CDR3 length is 15 residues. The trim removed 2 bases at V and 7 bases at J, leaving 6 bases unmatched. The DNA of the CDR3 is TGTGCCAGCTCACCAGGGACAGGGTCTCAACAGCCCCAGCATTTT. Its protein product is CASSPGTGSQQPQHF.

This clone showed up just once. V gene TRBV18 combines with J gene TRBJ2-7; 8 positions agree with TRBD1. V gave up 2 bases and J gave up 6 bases; unmatched junction bases: 3. The CDR3 has 13 amino acids. The germline V gene has CDR1 KGHSH and CDR2 LQKENI. The CDR3 loop is CASSPTGGLEQYF. The CDR3 DNA reads TGTGCCAGCTCACCAACAGGGGGACTCGAGCAGTACTTC.

V usage is TRBV9 and J usage is TRBJ2-3; a possible D gene is TRBD2 (7 bases). The germline gives CDR1 SGDLS, CDR2 YYNGEE. CDR3 length equals 14 residues. V gave up 6 bases and J gave up 2 bases, with 13 bases separating them. Here the CDR3 reads CASKPGGYTDTQYF. CDR3 DNA: TGTGCCAGCAAGCCGGGGGGCTACACAGATACGCAGTATTTT.

The V gene is TRBV4-1, the J gene TRBJ1-6; 8 bases align to TRBD1. The CDR3 is 15 amino acids. With 3 bases clipped from V and 9 bases from J, the junction kept 7 bases outside the gene matches. Germline V lookup: CDR1 MGHRA, CDR2 YSYEKL. The CDR3: CASSHGQGLFSPLHF. CDR3 coding DNA: TGCGCCAGCAGCCACGGACAGGGCCTATTTTCACCCCTCCACTTT.

This chain uses TRBV5-6 with TRBJ1-2; D is possibly TRBD1 (6 bases). Looked up from germline, CDR1 is SGHDT and CDR2 is YYEEEE. V shed 4 bases and J shed 5 bases, with 24 bases lying between them. This CDR3 is 17 amino acids long. CDR3 in DNA: TGTGCCAGCAGCCCATGGGGGGGGGCGCGTCCTCTGTATGGCTACACCTTC. Translated: CASSPWGGARPLYGYTF.